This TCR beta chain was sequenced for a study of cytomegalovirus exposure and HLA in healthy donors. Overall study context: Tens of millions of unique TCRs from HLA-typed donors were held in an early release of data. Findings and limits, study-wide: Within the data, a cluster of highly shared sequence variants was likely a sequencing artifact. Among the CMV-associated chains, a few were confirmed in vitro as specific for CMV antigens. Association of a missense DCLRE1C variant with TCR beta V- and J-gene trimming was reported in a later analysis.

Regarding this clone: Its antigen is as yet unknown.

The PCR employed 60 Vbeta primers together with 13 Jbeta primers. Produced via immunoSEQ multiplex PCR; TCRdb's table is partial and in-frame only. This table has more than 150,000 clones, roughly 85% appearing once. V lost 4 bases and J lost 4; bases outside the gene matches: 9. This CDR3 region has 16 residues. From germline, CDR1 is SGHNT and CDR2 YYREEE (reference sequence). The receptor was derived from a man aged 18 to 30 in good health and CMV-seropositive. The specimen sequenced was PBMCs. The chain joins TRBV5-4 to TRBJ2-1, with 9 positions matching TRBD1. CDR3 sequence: CASSDGDRGYYNEQFF. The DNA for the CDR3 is TGTGCCAGCAGCGATGGCGACAGGGGGTATTACAATGAGCAGTTCTTC.